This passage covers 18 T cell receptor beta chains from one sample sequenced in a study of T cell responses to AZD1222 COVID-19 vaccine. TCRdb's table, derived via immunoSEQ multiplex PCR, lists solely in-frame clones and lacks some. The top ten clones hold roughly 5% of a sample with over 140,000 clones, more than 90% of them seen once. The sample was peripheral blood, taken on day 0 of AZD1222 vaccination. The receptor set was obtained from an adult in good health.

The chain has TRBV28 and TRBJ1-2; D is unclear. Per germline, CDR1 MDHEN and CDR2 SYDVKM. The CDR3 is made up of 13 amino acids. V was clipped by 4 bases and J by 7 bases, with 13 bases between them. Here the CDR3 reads CASSWGIRSGYTF. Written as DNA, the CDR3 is TGTGCCAGCAGTTGGGGAATAAGGTCTGGCTACACCTTC.

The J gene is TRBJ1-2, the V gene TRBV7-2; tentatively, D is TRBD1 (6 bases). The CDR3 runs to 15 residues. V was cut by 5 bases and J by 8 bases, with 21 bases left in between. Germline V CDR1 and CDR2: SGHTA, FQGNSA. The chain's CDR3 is CASSQLRTVPGGYTF. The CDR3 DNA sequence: TGTGCCAGCAGCCAACTACGGACAGTACCGGGAGGCTACACCTTC.

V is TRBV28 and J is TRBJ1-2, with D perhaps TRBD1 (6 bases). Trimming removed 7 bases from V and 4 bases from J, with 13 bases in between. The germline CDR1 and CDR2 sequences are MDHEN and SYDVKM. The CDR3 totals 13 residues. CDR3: CASIPGGRYGYTF. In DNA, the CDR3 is TGTGCCAGCATCCCGGGGGGGCGCTATGGCTACACCTTC.

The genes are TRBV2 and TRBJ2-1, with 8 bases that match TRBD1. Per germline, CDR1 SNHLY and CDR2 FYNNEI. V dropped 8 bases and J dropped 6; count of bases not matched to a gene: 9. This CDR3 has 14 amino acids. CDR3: CASGADRVGNEQFF. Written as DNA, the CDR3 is TGTGCCAGCGGAGCGGACAGGGTCGGCAATGAGCAGTTCTTC.

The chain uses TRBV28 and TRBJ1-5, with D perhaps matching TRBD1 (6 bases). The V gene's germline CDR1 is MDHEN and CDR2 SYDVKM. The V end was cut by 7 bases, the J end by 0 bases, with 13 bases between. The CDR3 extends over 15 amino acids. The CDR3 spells CASTWGQNSNQPQHF. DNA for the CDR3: TGTGCCAGCACGTGGGGGCAAAATAGCAATCAGCCCCAGCATTTT.

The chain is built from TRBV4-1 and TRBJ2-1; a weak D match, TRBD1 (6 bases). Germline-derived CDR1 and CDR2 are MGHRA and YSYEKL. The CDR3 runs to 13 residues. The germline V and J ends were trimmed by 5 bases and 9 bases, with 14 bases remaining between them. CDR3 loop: CASSAMVGGEQFF. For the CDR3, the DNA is TGCGCCAGCAGCGCTATGGTAGGGGGTGAGCAGTTCTTC.

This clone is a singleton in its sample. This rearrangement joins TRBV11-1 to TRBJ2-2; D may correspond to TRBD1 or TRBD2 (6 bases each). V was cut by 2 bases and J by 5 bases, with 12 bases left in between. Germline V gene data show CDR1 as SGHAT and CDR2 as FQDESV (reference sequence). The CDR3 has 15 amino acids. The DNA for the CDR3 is TGTGCCAGCAGCTTATTACGAGGGGGGACCGGGGAGCTGTTTTTT. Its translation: CASSLLRGGTGELFF.

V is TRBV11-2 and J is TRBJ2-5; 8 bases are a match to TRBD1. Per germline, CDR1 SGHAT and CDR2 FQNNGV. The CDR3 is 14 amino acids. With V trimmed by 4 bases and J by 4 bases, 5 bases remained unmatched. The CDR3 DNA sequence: TGTGCCAGCAGCTCACTCAGGGGGCGAGAGACCCAGTACTTC. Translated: CASSSLRGRETQYF.

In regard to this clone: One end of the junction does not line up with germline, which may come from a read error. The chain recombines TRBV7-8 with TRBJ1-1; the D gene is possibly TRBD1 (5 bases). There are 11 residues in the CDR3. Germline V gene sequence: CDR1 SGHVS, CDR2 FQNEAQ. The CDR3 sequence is CVSGADTEAFF. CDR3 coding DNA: TGTGTCAGCGGGGCGGACACTGAAGCTTTCTTT.

CDR3 sequence reads: CATSRNTGANLYGYTF. The CDR3 DNA is TGTGCCACCAGCAGGAACACAGGGGCGAACCTCTATGGCTACACCTTC. The rearrangement uses TRBV15 and TRBJ1-2; TRBD1 aligns across 7 bases. CDR1 and CDR2 from the germline V gene are LNHNV and YYDKDF (reference sequence). The CDR3 is 16 residues long. The trim removed 3 bases at V and 4 bases at J, leaving 11 bases unmatched. The whole variable domain, remainder taken from reference TRBV15 and TRBJ1-2, is DAMVIQNPRYQVTQFGKPVTLSCSQTLNHNVMYWYQQKSSQAPKLLFHYYDKDFNNEADTPDNFQSRRPNTSFCFLDIRSPGLGDTAMYLCATSRNTGANLYGYTFGSGTRLTVV.

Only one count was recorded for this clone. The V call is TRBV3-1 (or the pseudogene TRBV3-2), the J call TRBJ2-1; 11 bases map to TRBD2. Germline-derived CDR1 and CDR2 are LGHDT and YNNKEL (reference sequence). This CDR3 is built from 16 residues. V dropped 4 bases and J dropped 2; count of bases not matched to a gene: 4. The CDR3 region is CASSPGLAGTYNEQFF. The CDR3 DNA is TGTGCCAGCAGCCCCGGACTAGCGGGTACCTACAATGAGCAGTTCTTC.

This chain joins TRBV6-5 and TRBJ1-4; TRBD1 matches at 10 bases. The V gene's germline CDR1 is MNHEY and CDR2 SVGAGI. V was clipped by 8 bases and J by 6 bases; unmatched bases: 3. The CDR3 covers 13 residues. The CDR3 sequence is CASSGTGDEKLFF. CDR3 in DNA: TGTGCCAGCTCCGGGACAGGGGATGAAAAACTGTTTTTT.

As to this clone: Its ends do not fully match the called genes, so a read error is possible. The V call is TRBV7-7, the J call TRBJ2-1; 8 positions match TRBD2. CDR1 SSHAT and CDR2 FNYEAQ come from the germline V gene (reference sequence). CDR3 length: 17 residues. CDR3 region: CASSTRVPGGYDNEQFF. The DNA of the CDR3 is TGTGCTAGCAGCACTAGGGTGCCGGGGGGGTACGACAATGAGCAGTTCTTC.

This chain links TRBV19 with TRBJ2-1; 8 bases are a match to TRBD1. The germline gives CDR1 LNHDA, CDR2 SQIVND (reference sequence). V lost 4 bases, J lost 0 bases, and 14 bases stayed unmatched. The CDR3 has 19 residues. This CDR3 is CASSTYDRGVRSSYNEQFF. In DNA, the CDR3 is TGTGCCAGTAGTACCTACGACAGGGGCGTAAGAAGCTCCTACAATGAGCAGTTCTTC.

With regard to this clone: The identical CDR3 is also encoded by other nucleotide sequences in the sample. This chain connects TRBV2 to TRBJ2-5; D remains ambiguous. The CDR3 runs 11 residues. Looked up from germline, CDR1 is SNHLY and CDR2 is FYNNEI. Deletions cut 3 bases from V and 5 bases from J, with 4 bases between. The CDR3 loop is CASSDEETQYF. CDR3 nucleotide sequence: TGTGCCAGCAGTGACGAGGAGACCCAGTACTTC. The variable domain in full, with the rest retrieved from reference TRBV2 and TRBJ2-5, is EPEVTQTPSHQVTQMGQEVILRCVPISNHLYFYWYRQILGQKVEFLVSFYNNEISEKSEIFDDQFSVERPDGSNFTLKIRSTKLEDSAMYFCASSDEETQYFGPGTRLLVL.

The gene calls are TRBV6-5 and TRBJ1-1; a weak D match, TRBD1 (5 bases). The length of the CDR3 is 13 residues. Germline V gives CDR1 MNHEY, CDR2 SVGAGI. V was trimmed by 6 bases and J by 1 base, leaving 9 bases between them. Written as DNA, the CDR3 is TGTGCCAGCAGCCCGGGACCGAACACTGAAGCTTTCTTT. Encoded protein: CASSPGPNTEAFF.

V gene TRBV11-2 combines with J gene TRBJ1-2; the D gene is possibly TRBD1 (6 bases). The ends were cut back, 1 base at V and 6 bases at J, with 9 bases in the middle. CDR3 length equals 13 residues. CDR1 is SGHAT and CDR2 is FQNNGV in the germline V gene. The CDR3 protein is CASSLGDINGYTF. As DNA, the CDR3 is TGTGCCAGCAGCTTAGGGGACATTAATGGCTACACCTTC.

CDR3 in DNA: TGTGCCAGCAGTTTCGGGACGAGGGAGCAGTACTTC. Translating it yields CASSFGTREQYF. The chain links TRBV28 to TRBJ2-7; D possibly matches TRBD1 or TRBD2 (5 bases each). The CDR3 has 12 amino acids. The V end was cut by 3 bases, the J end by 7 bases, with 10 bases between. Germline V gives CDR1 MDHEN, CDR2 SYDVKM. Using reference TRBV28 and TRBJ2-7 for the parts outside the CDR3, the full variable domain is DVKVTQSSRYLVKRTGEKVFLECVQDMDHENMFWYRQDPGLGLRLIYFSYDVKMKEKGDIPEGYSVSREKKERFSLILESASTNQTSMYLCASSFGTREQYFGPGTRLTVT.